This T cell receptor beta chain derives from a study of blood T cell repertoires in COVID-19. Germline assignment: CDR1 MRHNA and CDR2 SNTAGT. The CDR3 totals 13 residues. The V and J ends lost 3 bases and 6 bases respectively, with 10 bases between them. Profiling relied on immunoSEQ multiplex PCR, and the TCRdb table lists in-frame clones only, not all of them. The repertoire holds 290,000 or so clones, with 75% to 95% as singletons. Recovery meant two consecutive negative NP/OP PCR tests, professional clearance, or resolved symptoms. The clonotype was recovered from a woman aged 25 to 39 who had recovered from COVID-19. The V call is TRBV6-4, the J call TRBJ2-3, with D hard to call. The specimen was PBMCs or T cells enriched from blood (not recorded which). The chain's CDR3 is CASSETSEDTQYF. The CDR3 coding sequence is TGTGCCAGCAGTGAAACGAGCGAGGATACGCAGTATTTT.